This T cell receptor beta chain was retrieved from a study of blood T cell repertoires in COVID-19 (dated by TCRdb to about 2020). The study in broad terms: The collaborator samples originated in the United States, Italy and Spain and spanned the acute and convalescent phases of COVID-19. The prospective study material was composed of cDNA or gDNA derived from T cells, B-cell-depleted T cells, or PBMCs. Sample metadata almost always included a de-identified subject ID, COVID-19 status, age in years and sex. Where available, HLA class I and class II types were obtained from metadata supplied by the sample provider rather than from assay-based typing. The repertoires were released in a freely available public database meant as a resource for research on the immune response to SARS-CoV-2. The dataset comprised deeply sampled blood TCRbeta repertoires from subjects exposed to, actively infected with, or recovered from COVID-19. Samples were obtained from the ongoing ImmuneRACE study (first 160 participants) and from 1,000 to 1,500 subjects provided by 6 global collaborators. General study outcomes and caveats: How much clinical and demographic metadata was included differed by source and by participant, and the metadata was provided uncurated.

Of note for this clone: This receptor's antigen is unknown. Base qualities are not recorded, but no much larger clone differs from it by a single base.

The CDR3 holds 15 amino acids from the cysteine to the phenylalanine. This entry keeps only the CDR3 DNA: 45 bases, framed from base 1. CDR1 and CDR2 are read off the germline V gene as MDHEN and SYDVKM. V is cut back by 7 bases and J by 5 bases, with 11 bases in the junction unmatched. The collaborating institutions used their own protocols to collect whole blood in K2EDTA tubes. Collaborator samples were shipped for TCRbeta analysis as frozen whole blood, isolated PBMCs, or DNA extracted from either sample type. TCRbeta CDR3 regions were amplified from genomic DNA by means of the immunoSEQ Assay, a bias-controlled multiplex PCR. The published analysis was carried out like this. Nucleated cell counts per sample were estimated from amplification of reference gene primers within the assay. To quantify the absolute abundance of each unique TCRbeta CDR3 rearrangement, sequence reads were collapsed and filtered. For each sample, productive Simpson clonality was calculated by taking the square root of Simpson's diversity index across productive rearrangements. This immuneACCESS table, as held by TCRdb, lists in-frame sequences with V and J called but not all clones. Of the missing ones, under half trace to an unresolved V gene in checked studies; the others have no known cause. Clonal size and the V and J genes are those of that table, whereas D and trimming came from the DNA. The sample table holds 170,000 or so clones, of which roughly 84% were seen once. The top ten constitute roughly an eighth of the sample.

This receptor was obtained from a man younger than 35 with active or convalescent COVID-19. The chain employs TRBV28 and TRBJ1-5; 7 junctional bases match TRBD1. The specimen was peripheral blood. CDR3 loop: CASNQLGQVDQPQHF. The sequenced DNA is TGTGCCAGCAACCAGCTTGGACAGGTCGATCAGCCCCAGCATTTT.